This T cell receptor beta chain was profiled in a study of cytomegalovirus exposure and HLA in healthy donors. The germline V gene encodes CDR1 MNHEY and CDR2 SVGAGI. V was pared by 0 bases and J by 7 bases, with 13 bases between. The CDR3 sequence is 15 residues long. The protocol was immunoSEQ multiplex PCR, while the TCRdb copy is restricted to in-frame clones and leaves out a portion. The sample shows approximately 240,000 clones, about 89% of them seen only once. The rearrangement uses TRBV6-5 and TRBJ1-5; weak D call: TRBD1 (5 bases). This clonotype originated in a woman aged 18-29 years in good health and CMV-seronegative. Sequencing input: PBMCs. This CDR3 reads CASSYSEGRRQPQHF. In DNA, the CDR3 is TGTGCCAGCAGTTACTCAGAGGGGAGGAGGCAGCCCCAGCATTTT.